The clone carrying this T cell receptor (beta chain) was counted a few times. This specimen comes from a study of control samples from healthy donors and cancer patients. This CDR3 has 15 residues. Trimming took off 5 bases at V and 6 bases at J, with 17 bases between the two ends. Germline loops: CDR1 LGHNA, CDR2 YNFKEQ. Assay used: immunoSEQ multiplex PCR; TCRdb lists only in-frame clones, some missing. The top ten clones hold 7.8% of a sample with fewer than 150,000 clones, approximately 90% of them seen once. The sequence came from a woman younger than 35 in good health. Sequencing used blood. This rearrangement joins TRBV4-2 to TRBJ1-5; D not certain. CDR3 loop: CASSEVVDGFQPQHF. The DNA for the CDR3 is TGTGCCAGCAGCGAAGTTGTAGACGGCTTTCAGCCCCAGCATTTT.